Listed below are T cell receptor beta chains from one sample, sequenced in a study of blood T cells in healthy people across ages. TCRdb redid the calling of the 5' RACE reads with MiXCR, one entry per CDR3 protein. The table has about 1 million distinct CDR3 sequences, about 25% seen once. These data also featured in a second study, about T cells of mothers and their children.

The sequencing input was blood. The receptor set was obtained from a girl aged 2 to 9 in good health. Each CDR3 is given with its conserved first and last residue. A D gene is named only where the DNA matches it firmly. Rows may omit the clone size; those that give it use once, few, many or a size class.

16 TRBJ2-5 TRBV7-9 few . TGTGCCAGCAGCTTACTCCCGCCTAAGGGGCAAGAGACCCAGTACTTC CASSLLPPKGQETQYF
14 TRBJ2-2 TRBV12-3/TRBV12-4 few . TGTGCCAGCAGTCCCGGGGGACCCACCGGGGAGCTGTTTTTT CASSPGGPTGELFF
16 TRBJ1-4 TRBV11-2 . . TGTGCCAGCAGCTTAGACCGGGCGGAATCGGGTGAAGAACTGTTTTTT CASSLDRAESGEELFF
13 TRBJ2-3 TRBV20-1 . . TGCAGTGTTTCCCCACCAGGCACAGATACGCAGTATTTT CSVSPPGTDTQYF
16 TRBJ2-7 TRBV20-1 . TRBD2 TGCAGTGCTAGCCGCCCAGCGGGAGGCCCCACCTACGAGCAGTACTTC CSASRPAGGPTYEQYF
14 TRBJ2-1 TRBV4-2 many . TGTGCCAGCAGCCATCCTCCCGAGGTCCATGAGCAGTTCTTC CASSHPPEVHEQFF
16 TRBJ2-2 TRBV20-1 . TRBD2 TGCAGTGCTAGGACTAGCGGGAGGGTAGACACCGGGGAGCTGTTTTTT CSARTSGRVDTGELFF
12 TRBJ2-5 TRBV5-5 many TRBD2 TGTGCCAGCAGCTTAGTCGCGGGGGAGCAGTACTTC CASSLVAGEQYF
16 TRBJ1-4 TRBV9 . . TGTGCCAGCAGCGAGGGGACCGGCAGGGTCCATGAAAAACTGTTTTTT CASSEGTGRVHEKLFF
17 TRBJ2-1 TRBV7-9 . TRBD2 TGTGCCAGCAGCTTATTTCCTACTAGCGGGGGGGCTGGGGAGCAGTTCTTC CASSLFPTSGGAGEQFF
14 TRBJ2-5 TRBV4-1 . . TGCGCCAGCAGCCAAGTACTAACAGAAGAGACCCAGTACTTC CASSQVLTEETQYF
15 TRBJ2-1 TRBV7-3 . TRBD1 TGTGCCAGCAGCCTCCGGACAGGGGTAGTAAATGAGCAGTTCTTC CASSLRTGVVNEQFF
15 TRBJ2-4 TRBV7-9 . . TGTGCCAGCACCACAAACAGGGAAGCCAAAAACATTCAGTACTTC CASTTNREAKNIQYF
15 TRBJ2-1 TRBV5-1 . . TGCGCCAGCAGCATTGGAGGACTTTCCTACAATGAGCAGTTCTTC CASSIGGLSYNEQFF
16 TRBJ2-5 TRBV5-1 few TRBD2 TGCGCCAGCAAGTATAGGACTAGCGGGACCCAAGAGACCCAGTACTTC CASKYRTSGTQETQYF
15 TRBJ1-2 TRBV28 few . TGTGCCAGCCATTCTCTTCAAACAGAGAACTATGGCTACACCTTC CASHSLQTENYGYTF
14 TRBJ2-7 TRBV29-1 few TRBD1 TGCAGCGTTGAAGACCGGGACAGGGATACCGAGCAGTACTTC CSVEDRDRDTEQYF
11 TRBJ2-1 TRBV12-3/TRBV12-4 . . TGTGCCAGCAGTTGGGACCCTAAGCAGTTCTTC CASSWDPKQFF
12 TRBJ2-7 TRBV29-1 . . TGCAGCGTCATAAGGACAGAATACGAGCAGTACTTC CSVIRTEYEQYF
16 TRBJ2-6 TRBV7-9 . . TGTGCCAGGAGCTGGGACTCTGACTCTGGGGCCAACGTCCTGACTTTC CARSWDSDSGANVLTF
16 TRBJ2-1 TRBV5-1 . TRBD2 TGCGCCAGCAGCTTGATAGGTAGCGGGAGTTGCAATGAGCAGTTCTTC CASSLIGSGSCNEQFF
14 TRBJ2-5 TRBV10-3 . . TGTGCCATCAGTGGGGCAGGGACCCAGGAGACCCAGTACTTC CAISGAGTQETQYF
16 TRBJ2-5 TRBV5-1 few . TGCGCCAGCAGCTTCCCCCGGGGCTCGGGAGAGGAGACCCAGTACTTC CASSFPRGSGEETQYF
15 TRBJ1-6 TRBV11-2 . . TGTGCCAGCAGCTCCCTAGACAGTTATAATTCACCCCTCCACTTT CASSSLDSYNSPLHF
12 TRBJ2-1 TRBV28 . . TGTGCCAGCAGTCCACCCGGGCGGAAGCAGTTCTTC CASSPPGRKQFF
14 TRBJ2-3 TRBV2 . . TGTGCCAGCAGTCTTAGGACAGTTTTGGATACGCAGTATTTT CASSLRTVLDTQYF
16 TRBJ2-7 TRBV4-1 . . TGCGCCAGCAGCCACCCCTTTAGGGACCGGGGAGACGAGCAGTACTTC CASSHPFRDRGDEQYF
15 TRBJ2-3 TRBV15 . TRBD2 TGTGCCACCAGCAGAGATGAGCGGGAGAGAGATACGCAGTATTTT CATSRDERERDTQYF
14 TRBJ1-4 TRBV20-1 . TRBD1 TGCAGTGCCCTCCAGGGACAGGGAAATGAAAAACTGTTTTTT CSALQGQGNEKLFF
15 TRBJ2-3 TRBV4-1 . . TGCGCCAGCAGCCAAGTGGACTACAGCACAGATACGCAGTATTTT CASSQVDYSTDTQYF
15 TRBJ2-1 TRBV20-1 . TRBD1 TGCAGTGCTAGAGCCTGGGACAGGGGAAGGGATGAGCAGTTCTTC CSARAWDRGRDEQFF
13 TRBJ2-3 TRBV7-7 few . TGTGCTAGCAGCTCTTCGTCCCGGGATACGCAGTATTTT CASSSSSRDTQYF
19 TRBJ2-1 TRBV11-3 few TRBD2 TGTGCCAGCAGCTACCTCTCAGACATTAGCGGGGGGGCTAGAGATGAGCAGTTCTTC CASSYLSDISGGARDEQFF
14 TRBJ2-3 TRBV7-8 . . TGTGCCAGCAGCTTTTCGGTCAGCACAGATACGCAGTATTTT CASSFSVSTDTQYF
12 TRBJ1-2 TRBV24-1 few . TGTGCCACCAGTGATTATAGCGATGGCTACACCTTC CATSDYSDGYTF
15 TRBJ1-4 TRBV28 . . TGTGCCAGCAGTTCCCTGGGAGGGTCTAATGAAAAACTGTTTTTT CASSSLGGSNEKLFF
17 TRBJ2-3 TRBV11-3 . TRBD2 TGTGCCAGCAGCCATTCCTTTAGCGGGGGGGCCTCAGATACGCAGTATTTT CASSHSFSGGASDTQYF